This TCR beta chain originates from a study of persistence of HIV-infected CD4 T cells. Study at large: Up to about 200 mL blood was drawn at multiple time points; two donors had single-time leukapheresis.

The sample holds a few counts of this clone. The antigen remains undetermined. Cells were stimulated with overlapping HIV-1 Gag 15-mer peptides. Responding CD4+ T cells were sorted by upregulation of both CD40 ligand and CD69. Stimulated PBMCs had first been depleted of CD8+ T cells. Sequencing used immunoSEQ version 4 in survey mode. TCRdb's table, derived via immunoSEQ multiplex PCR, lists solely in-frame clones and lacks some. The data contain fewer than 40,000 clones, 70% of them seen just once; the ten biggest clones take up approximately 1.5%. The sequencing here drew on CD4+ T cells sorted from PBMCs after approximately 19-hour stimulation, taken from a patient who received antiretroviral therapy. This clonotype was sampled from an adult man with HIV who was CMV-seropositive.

The CDR3 spells CSATWRGADTQYF. The DNA for the CDR3 is TGCAGCGCGACGTGGCGGGGTGCAGATACGCAGTATTTT. The chain employs TRBV29-1 and TRBJ2-3; weak D call: TRBD2 (6 bases). Germline V CDR1 and CDR2: SQVTM, ANQGSEA. V lost 7 bases to trimming and J lost 4 bases, with 15 bases between them. CDR3 length: 13 residues.